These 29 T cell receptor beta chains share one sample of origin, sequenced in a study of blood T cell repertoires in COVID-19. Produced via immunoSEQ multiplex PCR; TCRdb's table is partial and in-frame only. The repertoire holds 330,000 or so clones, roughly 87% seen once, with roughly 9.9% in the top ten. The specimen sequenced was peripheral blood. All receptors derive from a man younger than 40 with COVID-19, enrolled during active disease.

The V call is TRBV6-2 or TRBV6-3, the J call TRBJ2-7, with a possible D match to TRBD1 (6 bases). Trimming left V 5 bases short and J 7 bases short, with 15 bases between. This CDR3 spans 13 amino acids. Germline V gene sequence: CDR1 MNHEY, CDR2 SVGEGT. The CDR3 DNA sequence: TGTGCCAGCAGTCGACTACAGGGTCGGGAGCAGTACTTC. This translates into CASSRLQGREQYF.

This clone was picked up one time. The CDR3 sequence is CASSTTQGAPKGYTF. CDR3 coding DNA: TGTGCCAGTAGTACAACACAGGGGGCGCCGAAAGGCTACACCTTC. The chain joins TRBV19 to TRBJ1-2, with 9 bases that match TRBD1. The germline CDR1 and CDR2 sequences are LNHDA and SQIVND (reference sequence). This CDR3 region has 15 residues. J gave up 8 bases and V 4 bases, and 11 bases lay outside the gene matches.

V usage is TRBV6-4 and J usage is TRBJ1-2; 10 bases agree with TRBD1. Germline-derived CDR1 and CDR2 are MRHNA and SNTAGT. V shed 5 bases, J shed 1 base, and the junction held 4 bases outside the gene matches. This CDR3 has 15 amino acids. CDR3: CASSRTGGINYGYTF. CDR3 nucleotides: TGTGCCAGCAGTCGGACAGGGGGGATTAACTATGGCTACACCTTC.

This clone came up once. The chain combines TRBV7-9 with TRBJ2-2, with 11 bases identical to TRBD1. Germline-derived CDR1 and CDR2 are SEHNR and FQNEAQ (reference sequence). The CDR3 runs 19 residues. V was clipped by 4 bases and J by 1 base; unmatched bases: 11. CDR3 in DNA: TGTGCCAGCAGCTCGATGCCGGGACAGGGGGGAGTGAACACCGGGGAGCTGTTTTTT. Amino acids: CASSSMPGQGGVNTGELFF.

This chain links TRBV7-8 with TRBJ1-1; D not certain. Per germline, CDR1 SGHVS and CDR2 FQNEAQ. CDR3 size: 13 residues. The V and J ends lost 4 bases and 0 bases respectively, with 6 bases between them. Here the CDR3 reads CASSSLMNTEAFF. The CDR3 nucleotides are TGTGCCAGCAGCTCTCTAATGAACACTGAAGCTTTCTTT.

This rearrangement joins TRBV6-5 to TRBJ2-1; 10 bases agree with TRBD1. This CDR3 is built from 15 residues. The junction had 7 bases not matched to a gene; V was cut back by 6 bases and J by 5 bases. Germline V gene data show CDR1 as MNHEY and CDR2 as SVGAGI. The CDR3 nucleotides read TGTGCCAGCAGGGAGACAGGGGGCGTCGACAATGAGCAGTTCTTC. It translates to CASRETGGVDNEQFF.

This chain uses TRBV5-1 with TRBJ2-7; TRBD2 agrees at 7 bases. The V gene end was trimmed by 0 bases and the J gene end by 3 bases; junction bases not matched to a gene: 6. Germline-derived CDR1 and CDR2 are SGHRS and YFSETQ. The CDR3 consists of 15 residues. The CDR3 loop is CASSLDLGGYYEQYF. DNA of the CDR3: TGCGCCAGCAGCTTGGATCTGGGGGGGTACTACGAGCAGTACTTC.

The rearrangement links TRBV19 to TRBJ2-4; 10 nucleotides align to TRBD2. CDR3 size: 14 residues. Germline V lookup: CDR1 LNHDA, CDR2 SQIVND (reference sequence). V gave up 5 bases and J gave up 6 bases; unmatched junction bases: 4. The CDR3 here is CASSQAGGGNIQYF. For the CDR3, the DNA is TGTGCCAGTAGTCAAGCGGGAGGGGGAAACATTCAGTACTTC.

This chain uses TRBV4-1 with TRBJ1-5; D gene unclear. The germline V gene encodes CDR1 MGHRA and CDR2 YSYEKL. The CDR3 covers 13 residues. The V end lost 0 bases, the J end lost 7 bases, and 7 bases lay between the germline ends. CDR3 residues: CASSQERLQPQHF. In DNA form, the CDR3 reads TGCGCCAGCAGCCAAGAGCGTTTACAGCCCCAGCATTTT.

CDR3 residues: CASSYAGEGTEAFF. Written as DNA, the CDR3 is TGTGCCAGCAGTTACGCGGGGGAGGGCACTGAAGCTTTCTTT. The chain recombines TRBV6-2 or TRBV6-3 with TRBJ1-1; tentatively, D is TRBD1 (5 bases). Trimming removed 2 bases from V and 4 bases from J, with 11 bases in between. The CDR3 has 14 residues. Germline-derived CDR1 and CDR2 are MNHEY and SVGEGT.

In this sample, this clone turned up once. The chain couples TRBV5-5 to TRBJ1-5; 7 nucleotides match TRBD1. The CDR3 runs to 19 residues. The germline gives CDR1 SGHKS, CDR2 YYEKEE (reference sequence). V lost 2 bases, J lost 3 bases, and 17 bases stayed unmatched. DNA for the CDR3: TGTGCCAGCAGCTTTGGTCTAGGGCCAGCAGGGACAGTCAATCAGCCCCAGCATTTT. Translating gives CASSFGLGPAGTVNQPQHF.

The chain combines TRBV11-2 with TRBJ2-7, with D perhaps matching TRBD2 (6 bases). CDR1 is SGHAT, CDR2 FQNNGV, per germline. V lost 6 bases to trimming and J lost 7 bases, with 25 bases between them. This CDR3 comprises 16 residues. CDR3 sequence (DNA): TGTGCCAGCAGTTACCTCTTCCGGCGGGAATTCAGTGAGCAGTACTTC. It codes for CASSYLFRREFSEQYF.

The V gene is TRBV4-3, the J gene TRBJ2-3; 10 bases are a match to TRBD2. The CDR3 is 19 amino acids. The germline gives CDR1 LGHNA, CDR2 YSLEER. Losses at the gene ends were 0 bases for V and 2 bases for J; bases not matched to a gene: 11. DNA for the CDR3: TGCGCCAGCAGCCAAGATAGGGCTAGCGGGAGTTCCTTCACAGATACGCAGTATTTT. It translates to CASSQDRASGSSFTDTQYF.

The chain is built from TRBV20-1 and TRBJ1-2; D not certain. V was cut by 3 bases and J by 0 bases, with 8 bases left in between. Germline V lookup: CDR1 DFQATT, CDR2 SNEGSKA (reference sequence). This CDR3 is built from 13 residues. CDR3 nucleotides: TGCAGTGCTAGTATTTCAGCTAACTATGGCTACACCTTC. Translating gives CSASISANYGYTF.

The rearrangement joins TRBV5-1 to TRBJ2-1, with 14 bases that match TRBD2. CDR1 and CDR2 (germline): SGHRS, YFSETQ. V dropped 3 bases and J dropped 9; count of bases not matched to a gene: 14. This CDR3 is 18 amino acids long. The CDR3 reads CASSSAGTSGGERGEQFF. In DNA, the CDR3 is TGCGCCAGCAGCTCAGCCGGGACTAGCGGGGGCGAGCGCGGTGAGCAGTTCTTC.

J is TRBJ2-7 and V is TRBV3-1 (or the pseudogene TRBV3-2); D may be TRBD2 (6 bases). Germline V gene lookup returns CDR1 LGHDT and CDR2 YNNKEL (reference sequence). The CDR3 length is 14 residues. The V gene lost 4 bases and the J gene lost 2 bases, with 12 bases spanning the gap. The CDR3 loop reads CASSLGGVAYEQYF. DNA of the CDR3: TGTGCCAGCAGCCTCGGGGGTGTTGCCTACGAGCAGTACTTC.

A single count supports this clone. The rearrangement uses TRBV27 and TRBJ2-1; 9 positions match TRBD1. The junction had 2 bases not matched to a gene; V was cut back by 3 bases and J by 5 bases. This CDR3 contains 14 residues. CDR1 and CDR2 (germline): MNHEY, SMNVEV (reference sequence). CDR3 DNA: TGTGCCAGCAGTTTCGGGACAGGGAACAATGAGCAGTTCTTC. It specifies CASSFGTGNNEQFF.

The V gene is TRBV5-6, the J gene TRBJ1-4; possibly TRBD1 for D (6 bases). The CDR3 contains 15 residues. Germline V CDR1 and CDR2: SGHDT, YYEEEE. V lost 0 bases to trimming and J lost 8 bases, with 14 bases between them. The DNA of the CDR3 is TGTGCCAGCAGCTTGGAGGGGGTGCGCGAAGAAAAACTGTTTTTT. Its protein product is CASSLEGVREEKLFF.

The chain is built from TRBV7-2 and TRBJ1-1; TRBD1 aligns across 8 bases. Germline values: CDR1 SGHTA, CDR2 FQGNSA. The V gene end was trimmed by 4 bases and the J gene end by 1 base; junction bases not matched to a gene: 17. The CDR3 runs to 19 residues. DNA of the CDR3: TGTGCCAGCAGCTCCGAGGGCAGGGGGCGGGATACGGGGAACACTGAAGCTTTCTTT. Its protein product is CASSSEGRGRDTGNTEAFF.

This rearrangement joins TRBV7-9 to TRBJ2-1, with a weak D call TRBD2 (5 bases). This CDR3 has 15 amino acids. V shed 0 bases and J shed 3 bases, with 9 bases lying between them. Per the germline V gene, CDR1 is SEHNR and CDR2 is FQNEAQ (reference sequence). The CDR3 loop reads CASSLAGVGYNEQFF. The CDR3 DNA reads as TGTGCCAGCAGCTTAGCGGGAGTTGGCTACAATGAGCAGTTCTTC. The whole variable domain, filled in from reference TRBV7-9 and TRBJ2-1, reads DTGVSQNPRHKITKRGQNVTFRCDPISEHNRLYWYRQTLGQGPEFLTYFQNEAQLEKSRLLSDRFSAERPKGSFSTLEIQRTEQGDSAMYLCASSLAGVGYNEQFFGPGTRLTVL.

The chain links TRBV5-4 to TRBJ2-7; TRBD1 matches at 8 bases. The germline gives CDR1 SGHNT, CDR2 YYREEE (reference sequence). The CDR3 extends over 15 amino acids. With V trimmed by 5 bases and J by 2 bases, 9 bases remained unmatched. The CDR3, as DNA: TGTGCCAGCAGTTCCACCGGGACAGGACCCTACGAGCAGTACTTC. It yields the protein CASSSTGTGPYEQYF. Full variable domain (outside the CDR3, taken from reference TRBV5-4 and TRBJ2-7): ETGVTQSPTHLIKTRGQQVTLRCSSQSGHNTVSWYQQALGQGPQFIFQYYREEENGRGNFPPRFSGLQFPNYSSELNVNALELDDSALYLCASSSTGTGPYEQYFGPGTRLTVT.

The CDR3 sequence is CASSGSYGGSSYGYTF. The CDR3 coding sequence is TGTGCCAGCAGTGGTTCTTACGGGGGGAGTAGCTATGGCTACACCTTC. The chain is built from TRBV25-1 and TRBJ1-2; D is possibly TRBD1 (5 bases). Germline V gene sequence: CDR1 MGHDK, CDR2 SYGVNS. The CDR3 runs to 16 residues. V lost 4 bases and J lost 4, with 19 bases in between.

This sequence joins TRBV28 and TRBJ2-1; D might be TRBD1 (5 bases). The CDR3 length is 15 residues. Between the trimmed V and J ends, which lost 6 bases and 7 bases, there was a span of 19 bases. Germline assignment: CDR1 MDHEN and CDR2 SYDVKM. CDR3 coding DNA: TGTGCCAGCAGCACCTTCTCAGGGTCTAAAAATGAGCAGTTCTTC. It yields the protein CASSTFSGSKNEQFF. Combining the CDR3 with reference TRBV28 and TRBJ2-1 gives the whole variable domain DVKVTQSSRYLVKRTGEKVFLECVQDMDHENMFWYRQDPGLGLRLIYFSYDVKMKEKGDIPEGYSVSREKKERFSLILESASTNQTSMYLCASSTFSGSKNEQFFGPGTRLTVL.

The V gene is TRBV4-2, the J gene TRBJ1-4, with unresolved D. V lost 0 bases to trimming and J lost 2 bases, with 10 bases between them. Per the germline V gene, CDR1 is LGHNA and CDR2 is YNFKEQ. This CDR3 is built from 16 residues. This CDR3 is CASSQETGWTNEKLFF. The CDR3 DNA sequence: TGTGCCAGCAGCCAAGAAACGGGGTGGACTAATGAAAAACTGTTTTTT.

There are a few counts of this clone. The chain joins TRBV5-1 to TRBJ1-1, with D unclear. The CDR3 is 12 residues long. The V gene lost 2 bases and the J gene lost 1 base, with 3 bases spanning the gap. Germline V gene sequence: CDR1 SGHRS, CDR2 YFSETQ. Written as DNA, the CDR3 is TGCGCCAGCAGCTTCGGGAACACTGAAGCTTTCTTT. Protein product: CASSFGNTEAFF.

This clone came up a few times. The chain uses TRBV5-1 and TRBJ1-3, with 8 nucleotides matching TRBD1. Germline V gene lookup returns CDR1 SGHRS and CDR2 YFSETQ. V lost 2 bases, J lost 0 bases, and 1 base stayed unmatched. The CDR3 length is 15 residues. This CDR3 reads CASSFTGGSGNTIYF. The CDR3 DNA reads TGCGCCAGCAGCTTTACAGGGGGCTCTGGAAACACCATATATTTT.

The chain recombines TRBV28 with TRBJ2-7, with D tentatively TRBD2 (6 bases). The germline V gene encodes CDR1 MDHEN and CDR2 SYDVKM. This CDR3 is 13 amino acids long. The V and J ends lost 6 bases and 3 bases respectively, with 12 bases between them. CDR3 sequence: CASRSGGRYEQYF. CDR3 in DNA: TGTGCCAGCAGGTCAGGAGGGCGCTACGAGCAGTACTTC.

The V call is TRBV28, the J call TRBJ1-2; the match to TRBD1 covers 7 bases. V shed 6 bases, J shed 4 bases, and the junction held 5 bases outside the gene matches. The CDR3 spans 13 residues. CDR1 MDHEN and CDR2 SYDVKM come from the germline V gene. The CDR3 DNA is TGTGCCAGCAGCCGTAGGACAGGCTATGGCTACACCTTC. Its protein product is CASSRRTGYGYTF.

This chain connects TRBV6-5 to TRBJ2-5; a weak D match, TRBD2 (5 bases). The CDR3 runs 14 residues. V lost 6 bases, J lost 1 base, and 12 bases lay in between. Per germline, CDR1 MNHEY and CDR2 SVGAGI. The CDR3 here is CASRIAHTQETQYF. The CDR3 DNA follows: TGTGCCAGCAGAATAGCGCACACCCAAGAGACCCAGTACTTC.